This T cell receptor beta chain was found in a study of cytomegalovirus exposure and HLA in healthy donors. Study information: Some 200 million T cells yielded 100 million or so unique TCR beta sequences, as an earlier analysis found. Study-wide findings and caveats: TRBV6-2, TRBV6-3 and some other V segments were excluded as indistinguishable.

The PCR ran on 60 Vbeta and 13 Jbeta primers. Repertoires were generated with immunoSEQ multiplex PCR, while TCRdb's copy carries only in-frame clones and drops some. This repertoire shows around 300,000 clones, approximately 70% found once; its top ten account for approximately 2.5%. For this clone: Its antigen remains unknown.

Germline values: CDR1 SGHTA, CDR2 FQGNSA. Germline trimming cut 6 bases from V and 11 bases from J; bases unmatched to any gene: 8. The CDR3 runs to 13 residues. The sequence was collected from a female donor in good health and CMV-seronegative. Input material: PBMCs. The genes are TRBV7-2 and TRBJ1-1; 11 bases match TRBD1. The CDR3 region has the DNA TGTGCCAGCAGTCTACCGGGACAGGGGGTGGCTTTCTTT. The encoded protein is CASSLPGQGVAFF. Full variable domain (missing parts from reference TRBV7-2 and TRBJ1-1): GAGVSQSPSNKVTEKGKDVELRCDPISGHTALYWYRQSLGQGLEFLIYFQGNSAPDKSGLPSDRFSAERTGGSVSTLTIQRTQQEDSAVYLCASSLPGQGVAFFGQGTRLTVV.